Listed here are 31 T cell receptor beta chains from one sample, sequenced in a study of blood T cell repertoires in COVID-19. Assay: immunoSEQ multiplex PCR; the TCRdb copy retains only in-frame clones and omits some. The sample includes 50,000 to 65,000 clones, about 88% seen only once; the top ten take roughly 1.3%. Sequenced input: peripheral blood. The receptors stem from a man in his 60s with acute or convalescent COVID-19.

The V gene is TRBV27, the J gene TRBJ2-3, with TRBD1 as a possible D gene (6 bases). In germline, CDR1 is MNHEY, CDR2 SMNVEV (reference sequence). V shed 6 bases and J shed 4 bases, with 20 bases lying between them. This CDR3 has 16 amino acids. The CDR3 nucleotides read TGTGCCAGCAGCCCTCGGACAGAAGAGGCCCCAGATACGCAGTATTTT. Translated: CASSPRTEEAPDTQYF.

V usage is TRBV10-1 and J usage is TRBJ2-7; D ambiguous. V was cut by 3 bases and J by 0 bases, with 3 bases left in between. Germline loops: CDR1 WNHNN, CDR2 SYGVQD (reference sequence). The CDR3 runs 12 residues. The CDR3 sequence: CASSDSSYEQYF. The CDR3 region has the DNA TGCGCCAGCAGTGACAGCTCCTACGAGCAGTACTTC.

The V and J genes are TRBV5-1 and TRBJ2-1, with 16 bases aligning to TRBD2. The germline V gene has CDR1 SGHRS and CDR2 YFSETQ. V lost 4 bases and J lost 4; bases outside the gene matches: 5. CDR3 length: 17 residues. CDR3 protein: CASSPGLAGGFYNEQFF. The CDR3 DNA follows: TGCGCCAGCAGCCCGGGACTAGCGGGAGGGTTTTACAATGAGCAGTTCTTC.

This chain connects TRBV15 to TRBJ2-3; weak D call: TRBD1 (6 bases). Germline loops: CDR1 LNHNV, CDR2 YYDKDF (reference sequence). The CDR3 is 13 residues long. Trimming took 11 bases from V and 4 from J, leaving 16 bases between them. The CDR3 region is CASMVRGSDTQYF. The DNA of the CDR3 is TGTGCCTCCATGGTCAGGGGATCAGATACGCAGTATTTT.

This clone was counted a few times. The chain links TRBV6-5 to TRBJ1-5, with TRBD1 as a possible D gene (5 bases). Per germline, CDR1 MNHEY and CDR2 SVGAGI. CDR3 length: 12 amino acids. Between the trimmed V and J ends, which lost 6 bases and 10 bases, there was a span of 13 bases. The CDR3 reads CASRLAGGPQHF. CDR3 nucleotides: TGTGCCAGCAGACTGGCCGGGGGTCCCCAGCATTTT.

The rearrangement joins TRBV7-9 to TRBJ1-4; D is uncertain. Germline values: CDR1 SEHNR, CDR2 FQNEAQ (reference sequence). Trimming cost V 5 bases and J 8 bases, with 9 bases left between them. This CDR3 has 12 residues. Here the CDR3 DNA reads TGTGCCAGCAGCGGAGTACGGGAAAAACTGTTTTTT. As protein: CASSGVREKLFF.

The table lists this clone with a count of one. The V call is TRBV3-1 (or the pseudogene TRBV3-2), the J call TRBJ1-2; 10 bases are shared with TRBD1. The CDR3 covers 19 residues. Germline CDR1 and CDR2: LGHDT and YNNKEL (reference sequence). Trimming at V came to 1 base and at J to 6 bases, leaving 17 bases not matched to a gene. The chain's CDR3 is CASSQAAGLVGQGSDGYTF. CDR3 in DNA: TGTGCCAGCAGCCAAGCCGCAGGATTAGTGGGACAGGGGTCGGATGGCTACACCTTC.

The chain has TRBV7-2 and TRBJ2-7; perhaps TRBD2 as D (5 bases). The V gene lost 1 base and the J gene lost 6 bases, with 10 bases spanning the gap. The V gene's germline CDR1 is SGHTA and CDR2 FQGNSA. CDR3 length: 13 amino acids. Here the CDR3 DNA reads TGTGCCAGCAGCTTAGGGGGAGAGGGCGAGCAGTACTTC. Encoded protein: CASSLGGEGEQYF.

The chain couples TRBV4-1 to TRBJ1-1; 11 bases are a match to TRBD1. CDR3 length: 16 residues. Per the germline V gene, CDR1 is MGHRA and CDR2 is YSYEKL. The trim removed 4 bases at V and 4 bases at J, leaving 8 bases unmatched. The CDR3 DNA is TGCGCCAGCAGCCGCGGACAGGGGGCGGGCGGCACTGAAGCTTTCTTT. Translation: CASSRGQGAGGTEAFF.

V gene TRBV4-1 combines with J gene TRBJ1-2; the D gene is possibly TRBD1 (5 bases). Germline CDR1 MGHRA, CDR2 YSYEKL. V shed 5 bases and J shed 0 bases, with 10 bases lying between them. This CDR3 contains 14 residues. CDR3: CASSYGTSNYGYTF. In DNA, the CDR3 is TGCGCCAGCAGCTACGGGACTTCTAACTATGGCTACACCTTC.

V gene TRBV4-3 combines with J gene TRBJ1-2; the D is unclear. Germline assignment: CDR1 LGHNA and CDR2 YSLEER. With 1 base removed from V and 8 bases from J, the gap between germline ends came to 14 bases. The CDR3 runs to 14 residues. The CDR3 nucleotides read TGCGCCAGCAGCCAAGTCGGGTCAGTCCTGGGCTACACCTTC. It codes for CASSQVGSVLGYTF.

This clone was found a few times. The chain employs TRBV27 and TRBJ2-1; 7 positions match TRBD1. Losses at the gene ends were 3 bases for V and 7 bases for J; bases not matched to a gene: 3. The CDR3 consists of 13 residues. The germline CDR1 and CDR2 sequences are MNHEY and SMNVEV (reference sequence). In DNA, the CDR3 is TGTGCCAGCAGTTTGGGACAGCCTAATGAGCAGTTCTTC. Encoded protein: CASSLGQPNEQFF.

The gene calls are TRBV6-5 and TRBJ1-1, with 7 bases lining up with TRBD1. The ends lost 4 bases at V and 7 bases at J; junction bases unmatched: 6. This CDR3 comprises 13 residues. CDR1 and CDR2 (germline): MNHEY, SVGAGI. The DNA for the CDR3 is TGTGCCAGCAGTTTATCAAGGACAGGTGAAGCTTTCTTT. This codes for CASSLSRTGEAFF.

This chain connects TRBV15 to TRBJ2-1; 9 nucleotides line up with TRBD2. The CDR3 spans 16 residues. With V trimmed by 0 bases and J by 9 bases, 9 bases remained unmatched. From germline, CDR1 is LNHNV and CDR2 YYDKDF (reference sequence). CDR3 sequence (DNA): TGTGCCACCAGCAGAGATACTCGGGCGGGGGGGCGTGAGCAGTTCTTC. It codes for CATSRDTRAGGREQFF.

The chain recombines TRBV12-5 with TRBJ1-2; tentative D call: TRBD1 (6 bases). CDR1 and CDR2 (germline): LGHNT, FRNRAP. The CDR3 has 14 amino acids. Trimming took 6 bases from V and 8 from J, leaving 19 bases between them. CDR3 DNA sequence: TGTGCTAGTGGGAGGACAGAAGGTAGTGAAGGCTACACCTTC. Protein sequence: CASGRTEGSEGYTF.

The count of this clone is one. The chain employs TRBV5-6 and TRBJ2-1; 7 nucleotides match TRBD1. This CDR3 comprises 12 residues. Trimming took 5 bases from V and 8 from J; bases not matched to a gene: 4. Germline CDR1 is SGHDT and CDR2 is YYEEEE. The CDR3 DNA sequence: TGTGCCAGCAGTCGACAGGGCTATGAGCAGTTCTTC. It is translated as CASSRQGYEQFF. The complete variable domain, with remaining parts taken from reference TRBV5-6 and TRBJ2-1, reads DAGVTQSPTHLIKTRGQQVTLRCSPKSGHDTVSWYQQALGQGPQFIFQYYEEEERQRGNFPDRFSGHQFPNYSSELNVNALLLGDSALYLCASSRQGYEQFFGPGTRLTVL.

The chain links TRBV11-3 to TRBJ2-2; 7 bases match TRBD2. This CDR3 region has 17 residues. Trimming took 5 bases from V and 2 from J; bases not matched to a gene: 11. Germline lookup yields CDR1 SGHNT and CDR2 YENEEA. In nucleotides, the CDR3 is TGTGCCAGCAGCGAGAGTAGGTCTAGCGGTAACACCGGGGAGCTGTTTTTT. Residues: CASSESRSSGNTGELFF.

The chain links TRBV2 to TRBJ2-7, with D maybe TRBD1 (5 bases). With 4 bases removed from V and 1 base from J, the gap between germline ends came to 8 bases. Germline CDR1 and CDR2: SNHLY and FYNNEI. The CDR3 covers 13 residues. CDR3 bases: TGTGCCAGCAGTGCGACAGCGTCCTACGAGCAGTACTTC. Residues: CASSATASYEQYF.

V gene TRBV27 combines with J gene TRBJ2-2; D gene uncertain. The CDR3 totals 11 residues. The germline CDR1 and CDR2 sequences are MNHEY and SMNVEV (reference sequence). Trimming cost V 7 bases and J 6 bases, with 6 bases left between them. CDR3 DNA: TGTGCCAGCAAAGTAGCCGGGGAGCTGTTTTTT. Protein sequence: CASKVAGELFF.

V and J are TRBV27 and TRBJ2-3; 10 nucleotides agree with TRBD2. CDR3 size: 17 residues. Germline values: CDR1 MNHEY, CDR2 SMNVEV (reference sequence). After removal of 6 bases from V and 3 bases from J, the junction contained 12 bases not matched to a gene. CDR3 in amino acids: CASSLGRVLAGTDTQYF. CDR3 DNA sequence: TGTGCCAGCAGCCTGGGACGGGTACTAGCGGGAACAGATACGCAGTATTTT.

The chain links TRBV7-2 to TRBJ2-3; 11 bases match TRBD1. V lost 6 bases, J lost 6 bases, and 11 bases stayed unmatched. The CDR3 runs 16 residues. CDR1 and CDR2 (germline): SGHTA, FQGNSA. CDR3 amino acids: CASRRSGTGGADTQYF. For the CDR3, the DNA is TGTGCCAGCAGACGATCCGGGACAGGGGGAGCGGATACGCAGTATTTT.

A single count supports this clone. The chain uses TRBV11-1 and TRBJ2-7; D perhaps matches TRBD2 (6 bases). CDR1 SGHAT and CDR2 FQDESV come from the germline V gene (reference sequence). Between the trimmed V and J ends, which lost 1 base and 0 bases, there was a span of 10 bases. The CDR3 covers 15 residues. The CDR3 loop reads CASSLGTINSYEQYF. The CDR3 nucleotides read TGTGCCAGCAGCTTAGGGACTATAAACTCCTACGAGCAGTACTTC. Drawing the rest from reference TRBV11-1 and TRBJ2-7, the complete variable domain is EAEVAQSPRYKITEKSQAVAFWCDPISGHATLYWYRQILGQGPELLVQFQDESVVDDSQLPKDRFSAERLKGVDSTLKIQPAELGDSAMYLCASSLGTINSYEQYFGPGTRLTVT.

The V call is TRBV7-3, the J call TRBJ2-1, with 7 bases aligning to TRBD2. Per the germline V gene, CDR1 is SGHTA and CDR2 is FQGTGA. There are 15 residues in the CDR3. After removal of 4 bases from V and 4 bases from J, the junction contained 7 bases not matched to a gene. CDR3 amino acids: CASSSGQGGYNEQFF. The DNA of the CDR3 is TGTGCCAGCAGCTCCGGTCAGGGAGGGTACAATGAGCAGTTCTTC.

The CDR3 coding sequence is TGTGCCAGCAGTTTAACGAGCGGGATACCCCATTACGAGCAGTACTTC. Its translation: CASSLTSGIPHYEQYF. This chain joins TRBV27 and TRBJ2-7; TRBD2 agrees at 7 bases. Looked up from germline, CDR1 is MNHEY and CDR2 is SMNVEV (reference sequence). The CDR3 runs to 16 residues. After removal of 2 bases from V and 4 bases from J, the junction contained 11 bases not matched to a gene.

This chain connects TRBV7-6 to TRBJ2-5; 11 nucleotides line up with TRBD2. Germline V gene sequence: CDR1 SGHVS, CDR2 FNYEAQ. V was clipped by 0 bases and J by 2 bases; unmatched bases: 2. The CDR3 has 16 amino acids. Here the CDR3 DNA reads TGTGCCAGCAGCTTAGCGGGACTAGCGGTACAAGAGACCCAGTACTTC. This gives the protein CASSLAGLAVQETQYF. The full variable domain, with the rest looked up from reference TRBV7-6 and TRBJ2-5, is GAGVSQSPRYKVTKRGQDVALRCDPISGHVSLYWYRQALGQGPEFLTYFNYEAQQDKSGLPNDRFSAERPEGSISTLTIQRTEQRDSAMYRCASSLAGLAVQETQYFGPGTRLLVL.

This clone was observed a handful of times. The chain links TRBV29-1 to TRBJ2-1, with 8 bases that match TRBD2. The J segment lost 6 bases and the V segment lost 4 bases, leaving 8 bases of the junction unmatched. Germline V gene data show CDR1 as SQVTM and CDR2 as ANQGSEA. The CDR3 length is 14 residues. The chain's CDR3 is CSVGPAGVGNEQFF. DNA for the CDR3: TGCAGCGTTGGCCCAGCGGGAGTGGGCAATGAGCAGTTCTTC.

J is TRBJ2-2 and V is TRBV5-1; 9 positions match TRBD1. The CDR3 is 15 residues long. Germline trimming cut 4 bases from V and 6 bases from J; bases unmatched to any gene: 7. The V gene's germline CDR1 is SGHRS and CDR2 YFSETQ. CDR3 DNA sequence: TGCGCCAGCAGCCTCCCCGACAGGGGGGCCGGGGAGCTGTTTTTT. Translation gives CASSLPDRGAGELFF.

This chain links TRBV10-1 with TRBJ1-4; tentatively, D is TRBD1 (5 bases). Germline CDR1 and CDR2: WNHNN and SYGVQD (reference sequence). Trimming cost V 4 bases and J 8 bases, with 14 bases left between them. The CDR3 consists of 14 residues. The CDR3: CASSGNQGWEKLFF. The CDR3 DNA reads TGCGCCAGCAGTGGAAACCAGGGTTGGGAAAAACTGTTTTTT.

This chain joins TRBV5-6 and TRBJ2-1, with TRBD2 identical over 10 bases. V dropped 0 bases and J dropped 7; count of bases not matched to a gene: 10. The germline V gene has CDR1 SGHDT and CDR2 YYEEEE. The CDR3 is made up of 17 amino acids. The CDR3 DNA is TGTGCCAGCAGCTTGGGCCTAGCGGGGGTAAAGGGAAATGAGCAGTTCTTC. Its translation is CASSLGLAGVKGNEQFF. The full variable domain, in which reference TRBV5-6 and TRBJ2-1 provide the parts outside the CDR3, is DAGVTQSPTHLIKTRGQQVTLRCSPKSGHDTVSWYQQALGQGPQFIFQYYEEEERQRGNFPDRFSGHQFPNYSSELNVNALLLGDSALYLCASSLGLAGVKGNEQFFGPGTRLTVL.

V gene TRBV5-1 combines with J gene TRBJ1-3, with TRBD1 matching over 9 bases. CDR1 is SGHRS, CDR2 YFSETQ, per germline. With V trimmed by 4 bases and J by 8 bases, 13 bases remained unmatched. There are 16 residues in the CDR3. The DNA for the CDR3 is TGCGCCAGCAGCCCCGATGGGACAGGGACGAGGGACACCATATATTTT. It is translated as CASSPDGTGTRDTIYF.

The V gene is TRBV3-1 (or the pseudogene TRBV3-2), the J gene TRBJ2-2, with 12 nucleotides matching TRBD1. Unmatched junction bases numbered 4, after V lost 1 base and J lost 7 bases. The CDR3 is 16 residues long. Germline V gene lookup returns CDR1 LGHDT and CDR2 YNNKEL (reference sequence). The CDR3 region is CASSQAGTGGFGELFF. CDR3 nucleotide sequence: TGTGCCAGCAGCCAAGCCGGGACAGGGGGCTTCGGGGAGCTGTTTTTT.